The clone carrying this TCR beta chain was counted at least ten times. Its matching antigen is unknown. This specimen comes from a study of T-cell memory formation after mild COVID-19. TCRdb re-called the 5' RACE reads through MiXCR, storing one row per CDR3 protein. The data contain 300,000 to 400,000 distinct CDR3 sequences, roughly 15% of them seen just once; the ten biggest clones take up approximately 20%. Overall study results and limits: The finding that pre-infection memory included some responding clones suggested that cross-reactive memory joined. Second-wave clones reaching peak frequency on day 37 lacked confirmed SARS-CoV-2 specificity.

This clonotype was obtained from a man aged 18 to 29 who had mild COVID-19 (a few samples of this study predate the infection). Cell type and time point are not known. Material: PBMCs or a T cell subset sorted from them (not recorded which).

CDR3 sequence (DNA): TGCGCCAGCAGCCAATGGACAGGGCACACCGGGGAGCTGTTTTTT. It is translated as CASSQWTGHTGELFF. The chain has TRBV4-1 and TRBJ2-2; 8 positions match TRBD1. CDR3 length equals 15 residues. V lost 2 bases and J lost 3; bases outside the gene matches: 2. From germline, CDR1 is MGHRA and CDR2 YSYEKL.